A selection of T cell receptor beta chains follows, all from one sample in a study of blood T cell repertoires in COVID-19. Measured with immunoSEQ multiplex PCR; TCRdb has only the in-frame clones, and not every one. The sample includes 23,000 or so clones, around 85% of them seen just once. The specimen was peripheral blood. The receptor source for this set is a woman aged 80 or over with acute or convalescent COVID-19. CDR3s include the opening cysteine and the closing phenylalanine or tryptophan. The order of the fields is clone size, V gene, CDR3 protein. Some rows have no size entry. The others give once, few or many, or a class for an expanded clone.

size: .
V: TRBV3-1/TRBV3-2
CDR3: CASSQEGRGGYTF

size: .
V: TRBV19
CDR3: CASSTRTAGNTIYF

size: once
V: TRBV28
CDR3: CASTTVRGPYDTQYF

size: .
V: TRBV5-4
CDR3: CASSLVSYSTDTQYF

size: once
V: TRBV2
CDR3: CASTQGASGYTF

size: .
V: TRBV19
CDR3: CASAPGNQVWGEKLFF

size: .
V: TRBV6-1
CDR3: CASSEDWWYNEQFF

size: .
V: TRBV2
CDR3: CASMRDRGAYEQYF

size: .
V: TRBV7-6
CDR3: CASSFRQGVDNEQFF

size: .
V: TRBV18
CDR3: CASSPNRETGYTF

size: .
V: TRBV29-1
CDR3: CSARTGVEAFF

size: .
V: TRBV5-8
CDR3: CASSTPRDRRGAFF

size: .
V: TRBV7-2
CDR3: CASSPGTKPSTDTQYF

size: .
V: TRBV5-1
CDR3: CASSQRRDFSYNEQFF

size: .
V: TRBV2
CDR3: CATAGRPYGYTF

size: .
V: TRBV6-2/TRBV6-3
CDR3: CASSYSGLDGETQYF

size: .
V: TRBV5-4
CDR3: CASSSDRDQETQYF

size: .
V: TRBV19
CDR3: CASGASGASTDTQYF

size: .
V: TRBV12-3/TRBV12-4
CDR3: CASGILALHEQFF

size: .
V: TRBV19
CDR3: CASSIGAHTDTQYF

size: .
V: TRBV10-2
CDR3: CASGGLNSPLHF

size: .
V: TRBV6-5
CDR3: CASNAVGQPQHF

size: .
V: TRBV3-1/TRBV3-2
CDR3: CASSQDRTGAHTF

size: .
V: TRBV2
CDR3: CASSPGRAEMRTQYF

size: .
V: TRBV11-3
CDR3: CASSARTPGARNDEQFF

size: .
V: TRBV5-1
CDR3: CASSLNRASSTGTQYF

size: .
V: TRBV5-6
CDR3: CASKRTVNTEAFF

size: .
V: TRBV27
CDR3: CASSAEPRVLQYF

size: .
V: TRBV14
CDR3: CASSSTGYEQYF

size: .
V: TRBV30
CDR3: CACSSGRTQYF

size: .
V: TRBV5-4
CDR3: CASSPEVGLPTDAEAFF

size: .
V: TRBV3-1/TRBV3-2
CDR3: CASTRQGVNTEAFF

size: .
V: TRBV11-2
CDR3: CASSPDRENGYTF

size: .
V: TRBV4-2
CDR3: CASSQSGQGASEQYF

size: .
V: TRBV10-3
CDR3: CAISRAGTTYEQYF

size: few
V: TRBV3-1/TRBV3-2
CDR3: CASSQERGRGDNEQYF

size: .
V: TRBV19
CDR3: CASSTTGGYEQYF

size: .
V: TRBV6-5
CDR3: CASSYSGLYSNQPQHF

size: .
V: TRBV5-6
CDR3: CASSWGPQPQHF

size: .
V: TRBV7-8
CDR3: CASSQDSLYEQYF

size: .
V: TRBV24-1
CDR3: CATSGTHSNQPQHF

size: .
V: TRBV18
CDR3: CASSPNSPSTGANVLTF

size: .
V: TRBV9
CDR3: CASSVESTGMNTEAFF

size: .
V: TRBV5-8
CDR3: CASSRGTAYGYTF

size: .
V: TRBV9
CDR3: CASSPGPAGENTGELFF

size: once
V: TRBV2
CDR3: CASRVQPNTGELFF

size: .
V: TRBV29-1
CDR3: CSVVFWGGTEAFF

size: .
V: TRBV7-8
CDR3: CASSSAMGGSGRAWNTGELFF

size: .
V: TRBV25-1
CDR3: CASSGQVAPPRNEQFF

size: .
V: TRBV9
CDR3: CASSVGQGADSPLHF

size: .
V: TRBV5-1
CDR3: CASSPTYTGELFF

size: .
V: TRBV5-6
CDR3: CASSQPAGNADTQYF

size: .
V: TRBV6-5
CDR3: CASSPGQVITGELFF

size: .
V: TRBV4-1
CDR3: CASSQPSGRGGSRDTQYF

size: .
V: TRBV7-3
CDR3: CASSSGTGNSPLHF

size: .
V: TRBV5-1
CDR3: CASGPTGTGNTIYF

size: .
V: TRBV3-1/TRBV3-2
CDR3: CASSQAPGSGNTIYF

size: .
V: TRBV2
CDR3: CASGKGTGEGDEQFF

size: .
V: TRBV7-2
CDR3: CASSPGGAQGSTEAFF

size: few
V: TRBV11-2
CDR3: CASSLDTYSNQPQHF